This T cell receptor beta chain was sequenced in a study of STAT5B mutations in CD4+ large granular lymphocyte leukemia. This was a survey-level run. Using immunoSEQ multiplex PCR, the repertoire was profiled, and TCRdb retains in-frame clones only, with some absent. This table holds approximately 39,000 clones, 75% to 85% found once. With respect to this clone: Antigen unknown.

This CDR3 comprises 13 residues. V lost 6 bases and J lost 1, with 6 bases in between. Germline CDR1 reads SGHTA; CDR2 reads FQGNSA. General study findings and limits: Over 20% of private leukemic clonotypes occurred rarely in other patients' non-leukemic repertoires. Compared with healthy controls (2/35), patient top clones favored TRBV06 (8/27).

Specimen: CD4+ T cells from blood buffy coats. V is TRBV7-2 and J is TRBJ2-2; D gene uncertain. The TCR comes from a human donor in good health. The DNA for the CDR3 is TGTGCCAGCAGTATCCTGAACACCGGGGAGCTGTTTTTT. It yields the protein CASSILNTGELFF.